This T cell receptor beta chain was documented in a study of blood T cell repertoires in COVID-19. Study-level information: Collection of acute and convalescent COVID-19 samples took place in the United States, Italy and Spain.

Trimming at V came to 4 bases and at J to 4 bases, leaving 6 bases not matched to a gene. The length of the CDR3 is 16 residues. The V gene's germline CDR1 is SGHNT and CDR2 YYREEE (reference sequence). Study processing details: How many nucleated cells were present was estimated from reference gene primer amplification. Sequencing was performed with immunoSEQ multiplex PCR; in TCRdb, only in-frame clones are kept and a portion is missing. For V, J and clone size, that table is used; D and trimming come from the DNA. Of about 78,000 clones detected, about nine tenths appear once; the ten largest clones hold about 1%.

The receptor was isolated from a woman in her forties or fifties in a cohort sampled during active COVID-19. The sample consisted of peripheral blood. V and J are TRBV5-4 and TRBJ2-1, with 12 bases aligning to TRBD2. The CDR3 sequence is CASSRGLAGVYNEQFF. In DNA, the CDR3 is TGTGCCAGCAGCAGGGGACTAGCGGGTGTTTACAATGAGCAGTTCTTC. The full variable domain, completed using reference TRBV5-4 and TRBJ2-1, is ETGVTQSPTHLIKTRGQQVTLRCSSQSGHNTVSWYQQALGQGPQFIFQYYREEENGRGNFPPRFSGLQFPNYSSELNVNALELDDSALYLCASSRGLAGVYNEQFFGPGTRLTVL.